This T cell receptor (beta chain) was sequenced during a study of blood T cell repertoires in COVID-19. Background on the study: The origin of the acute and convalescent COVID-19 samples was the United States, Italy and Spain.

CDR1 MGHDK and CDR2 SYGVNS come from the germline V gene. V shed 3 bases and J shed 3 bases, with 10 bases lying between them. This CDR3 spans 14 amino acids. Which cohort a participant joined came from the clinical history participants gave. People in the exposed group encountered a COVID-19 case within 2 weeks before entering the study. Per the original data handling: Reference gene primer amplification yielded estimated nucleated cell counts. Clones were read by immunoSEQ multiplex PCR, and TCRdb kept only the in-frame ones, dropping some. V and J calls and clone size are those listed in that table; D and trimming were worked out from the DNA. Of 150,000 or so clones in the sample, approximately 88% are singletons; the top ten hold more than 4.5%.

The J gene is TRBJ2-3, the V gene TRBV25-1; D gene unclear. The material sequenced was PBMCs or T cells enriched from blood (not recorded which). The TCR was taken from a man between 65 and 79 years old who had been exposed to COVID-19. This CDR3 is CASSDRPRTDTQYF. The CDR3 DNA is TGTGCCAGCAGTGATCGACCGAGGACAGATACGCAGTATTTT.